One and the same sample provided the 30 T cell receptor beta chains below, sequenced in a study of technical replicates of blood from several donors. TCRdb's copy holds only in-frame clones and misses some; the assay was immunoSEQ multiplex PCR. The sample has about 49,000 clones, about 94% seen once. The sequencing sample was made of PBMCs. The receptors here all came from a human donor in good health. Some clones in this sample may be carry-over from other donors' samples.

This clone was recorded only once. This chain connects TRBV30 to TRBJ1-1; D uncertain. The CDR3 has 14 residues. Germline V gene sequence: CDR1 GTSNPN, CDR2 SVGIG (reference sequence). Trimming took off 1 base at V and 1 base at J, with 10 bases between the two ends. The CDR3 nucleotides are TGTGCCTGGAGTGGCCAGACGGGGAACACTGAAGCTTTCTTT. Translating gives CAWSGQTGNTEAFF.

The V call is TRBV6-1, the J call TRBJ2-7; D not certain. The CDR3 has 14 residues. V was trimmed by 1 base and J by 5 bases, leaving 12 bases between them. CDR1 and CDR2 (germline): MNHNS, SASEGT. CDR3 protein: CASSEGRKSDEQYF. The CDR3 DNA reads TGTGCCAGCAGTGAAGGTCGCAAGTCGGACGAGCAGTACTTC.

This clone showed up just once. This sequence joins TRBV2 and TRBJ2-4, with 11 nucleotides matching TRBD2. The CDR3 extends over 19 amino acids. J lost 0 bases, V lost 6 bases, and 13 bases had no gene match. Germline V CDR1 and CDR2: SNHLY, FYNNEI. CDR3 amino acids: CASRLRGLAGSIAKNIQYF. The CDR3 DNA follows: TGTGCCAGCAGACTAAGAGGACTAGCGGGTTCTATAGCCAAAAACATTCAGTACTTC.

This sequence joins TRBV29-1 and TRBJ1-2; D is ambiguous. The germline V gene encodes CDR1 SQVTM and CDR2 ANQGSEA. There are 12 residues in the CDR3. V lost 5 bases, J lost 7 bases, and 14 bases lay in between. The CDR3 is CSVPWEGSGYTF. The CDR3 coding sequence is TGCAGCGTTCCCTGGGAGGGTTCTGGCTACACCTTC.

The sample holds one count of this clone. The chain uses TRBV7-8 and TRBJ2-2; the match to TRBD1 covers 10 bases. There are 18 residues in the CDR3. V was clipped by 5 bases and J by 4 bases; unmatched bases: 13. CDR1 SGHVS and CDR2 FQNEAQ come from the germline V gene. CDR3 nucleotides: TGTGCCAGCAGCCAGCGTGGGACAGGGGTCCCTTTCACCGGGGAGCTGTTTTTT. Its protein is CASSQRGTGVPFTGELFF.

The genes are TRBV6-1 and TRBJ1-6, with unresolved D. The CDR3 runs to 14 residues. Germline V gene data show CDR1 as MNHNS and CDR2 as SASEGT. V was clipped by 1 base and J by 11 bases, with 12 bases between them. This chain's CDR3 is CASSEGAVGAPLHF. For the CDR3, the DNA is TGTGCCAGCAGTGAAGGGGCTGTCGGGGCACCCCTCCACTTT.

The V call is TRBV7-2, the J call TRBJ2-7; D is possibly TRBD1 (6 bases). CDR1 is SGHTA and CDR2 is FQGNSA in the germline V gene. The V end lost 2 bases, the J end lost 1 base, and 9 bases lay between the germline ends. This CDR3 region has 14 residues. Here the CDR3 reads CASSLTGQSYEQYF. The CDR3 DNA reads TGTGCCAGCAGCTTAACGGGACAATCCTACGAGCAGTACTTC. The variable domain in full, with the rest retrieved from reference TRBV7-2 and TRBJ2-7, is GAGVSQSPSNKVTEKGKDVELRCDPISGHTALYWYRQSLGQGLEFLIYFQGNSAPDKSGLPSDRFSAERTGGSVSTLTIQRTQQEDSAVYLCASSLTGQSYEQYFGPGTRLTVT.

The chain couples TRBV14 to TRBJ2-7, with TRBD1 matching over 7 bases. Germline V gene lookup returns CDR1 SGHDN and CDR2 FVKESK. V dropped 1 base and J dropped 4; count of bases not matched to a gene: 1. CDR3 length equals 13 residues. The DNA for the CDR3 is TGTGCCAGCAGCCAAGGCAGGGGGTACGAGCAGTACTTC. It specifies CASSQGRGYEQYF.

The chain joins TRBV7-8 to TRBJ1-1; 8 nucleotides align to TRBD1. CDR1 and CDR2 from the germline V gene are SGHVS and FQNEAQ. J was trimmed by 3 bases and V by 5 bases; bases with no gene match: 5. The CDR3 length is 14 residues. CDR3 protein: CASSPDRVYTEAFF. The CDR3 nucleotides are TGTGCCAGCAGCCCGGACAGGGTCTACACTGAAGCTTTCTTT.

The chain joins TRBV15 to TRBJ2-7; tentative D call: TRBD2 (7 bases). V was clipped by 3 bases and J by 7 bases, with 19 bases between them. Germline loops: CDR1 LNHNV, CDR2 YYDKDF (reference sequence). This CDR3 spans 15 amino acids. The CDR3 bases are TGTGCCACCAGCAGGCACCTAAGCCGGGGGGCTGAGCAGTACTTC. Translation gives CATSRHLSRGAEQYF.

CDR3 amino acids: CASSRENQPQHF. CDR3 in DNA: TGTGCCAGCAGCAGGGAGAATCAGCCCCAGCATTTT. This chain joins TRBV7-9 and TRBJ1-5; no clear D. V was shortened by 5 bases and J by 4 bases, with 6 bases between the two germline ends. CDR3 length: 12 amino acids. The germline gives CDR1 SEHNR, CDR2 FQNEAQ (reference sequence).

This chain uses TRBV9 with TRBJ2-1; TRBD2 matches 9 bases. The CDR3 loop spans 13 amino acids. The V and J ends lost 3 bases and 6 bases, in that order; junction bases with no gene match: 1. In germline, CDR1 is SGDLS, CDR2 YYNGEE. CDR3 loop: CASSEGLANEQFF. CDR3 nucleotide sequence: TGTGCCAGCAGCGAGGGACTAGCCAATGAGCAGTTCTTC.

The J gene is TRBJ2-7, the V gene TRBV7-2; 9 positions agree with TRBD2. V lost 3 bases to trimming and J lost 2 bases; unmatched junction nucleotides: 5. The CDR3 loop spans 15 amino acids. The germline V gene has CDR1 SGHTA and CDR2 FQGNSA. The CDR3 reads CASSFLAGPTYEQYF. The CDR3 DNA is TGTGCCAGCAGCTTCCTAGCGGGACCGACCTACGAGCAGTACTTC.

The chain has TRBV5-3 and TRBJ1-2, with D tentatively TRBD1 (5 bases). Being an ORF, TRBV5-3 has a function that is uncertain. Trimming took off 3 bases at V and 1 base at J, with 13 bases between the two ends. The CDR3 loop spans 15 amino acids. The CDR3 DNA is TGTGCCAGAAGCTCACCCATGGGGGGTAACTATGGCTACACCTTC. It encodes CARSSPMGGNYGYTF.

This clone was observed many times. The chain has TRBV7-3 and TRBJ2-2; TRBD1 might be the D (5 bases). The germline V gene encodes CDR1 SGHTA and CDR2 FQGTGA. The CDR3 length is 17 residues. The V gene lost 4 bases and the J gene lost 5 bases, with 20 bases spanning the gap. The CDR3 sequence is CASSSKPSRARTGELFF. The CDR3 DNA follows: TGTGCCAGCAGCTCAAAACCGAGCAGGGCGAGGACCGGGGAGCTGTTTTTT. Full variable domain (remainder filled in from reference TRBV7-3 and TRBJ2-2): GAGVSQTPSNKVTEKGKYVELRCDPISGHTALYWYRQSLGQGPEFLIYFQGTGAADDSGLPNDRFFAVRPEGSVSTLKIQRTERGDSAVYLCASSSKPSRARTGELFFGEGSRLTVL.

The chain recombines TRBV18 with TRBJ2-1; no definite D call. The CDR3 is 16 residues long. Trimming took off 1 base at V and 1 base at J, with 11 bases between the two ends. Germline CDR1 is KGHSH and CDR2 is LQKENI. As DNA, the CDR3 is TGTGCCAGCTCACCACGGGCTACATCATCCTACAATGAGCAGTTCTTC. Encoded protein: CASSPRATSSYNEQFF.

V is TRBV6-5 and J is TRBJ2-7, with TRBD2 identical over 10 bases. This CDR3 contains 15 residues. V trimming: 6 bases; J trimming: 2 bases; junction bases outside the gene matches: 7. CDR1 MNHEY and CDR2 SVGAGI come from the germline V gene. Here the CDR3 reads CASRHSGTSAYEQYF. The CDR3 nucleotides are TGTGCCAGCAGACACTCAGGGACTAGCGCCTACGAGCAGTACTTC.

The J gene is TRBJ2-2, the V gene TRBV5-6; 8 bases line up with TRBD2. This CDR3 has 15 residues. V gave up 4 bases and J gave up 6 bases; unmatched junction bases: 8. Per the germline V gene, CDR1 is SGHDT and CDR2 is YYEEEE. The CDR3 region is CASSQEAGAAGELFF. The CDR3 nucleotides read TGTGCCAGCAGCCAGGAAGCGGGAGCGGCCGGGGAGCTGTTTTTT.

In its sample, this clone was seen once. The V call is TRBV5-1, the J call TRBJ2-7; 7 positions match TRBD1. V trimming: 4 bases; J trimming: 5 bases; junction bases outside the gene matches: 9. CDR1 is SGHRS, CDR2 YFSETQ, per germline. There are 14 residues in the CDR3. The CDR3 DNA follows: TGCGCCAGCAGCGTGGGACAGAGAGCCCACGAGCAGTACTTC. This encodes CASSVGQRAHEQYF.

J is TRBJ1-2 and V is TRBV9; D is perhaps TRBD1 (5 bases). The length of the CDR3 is 14 residues. Germline lookup yields CDR1 SGDLS and CDR2 YYNGEE. Deletions cut 0 bases from V and 4 bases from J, with 10 bases between. The CDR3 here is CASSVGRQSYGYTF. The CDR3 region has the DNA TGTGCCAGCAGCGTAGGAAGACAGAGCTATGGCTACACCTTC.

The V gene is TRBV30, the J gene TRBJ2-7; D might be TRBD2 (6 bases). Germline V gene lookup returns CDR1 GTSNPN and CDR2 SVGIG (reference sequence). The V and J ends lost 5 bases and 3 bases respectively, with 11 bases between them. The length of the CDR3 is 12 residues. CDR3 in amino acids: CAWADYRYEQYF. In DNA, the CDR3 is TGTGCCTGGGCGGACTATCGCTACGAGCAGTACTTC. The full variable domain, rest sourced from reference TRBV30 and TRBJ2-7, is SQTIHQWPATLVQPVGSPLSLECTVEGTSNPNLYWYRQAAGRGLQLLFYSVGIGQISSEVPQNLSASRPQDRQFILSSKKLLLSDSGFYLCAWADYRYEQYFGPGTRLTVT.

The rearrangement joins TRBV9 to TRBJ2-5; no clear D gene. The V gene lost 0 bases and the J gene lost 3 bases, with 12 bases spanning the gap. The CDR3 totals 15 residues. CDR1 is SGDLS and CDR2 is YYNGEE in the germline V gene. CDR3 protein: CASSVGSPTEETQYF. The CDR3 nucleotides are TGTGCCAGCAGCGTAGGATCCCCTACGGAAGAGACCCAGTACTTC.

V and J are TRBV5-4 and TRBJ2-3; 9 bases line up with TRBD2. Germline CDR1 reads SGHNT; CDR2 reads YYREEE (reference sequence). V lost 4 bases, J lost 1 base, and 7 bases stayed unmatched. CDR3 length: 16 amino acids. The CDR3 sequence is CASSTGTSLGTDTQYF. CDR3 sequence (DNA): TGTGCCAGCAGCACCGGGACTAGCCTAGGCACAGATACGCAGTATTTT.

This rearrangement joins TRBV30 to TRBJ1-2, with no clear D. CDR3 size: 12 residues. Germline loops: CDR1 GTSNPN, CDR2 SVGIG (reference sequence). V was pared by 3 bases and J by 8 bases, with 13 bases between. As DNA, the CDR3 is TGTGCCTGGAGCGGAGGGCCGAGGGGCTACACCTTC. Its translation: CAWSGGPRGYTF.

V and J are TRBV27 and TRBJ2-5, with TRBD1 matching 7 bases. This CDR3 is 15 amino acids long. Germline V gene sequence: CDR1 MNHEY, CDR2 SMNVEV (reference sequence). V gave up 6 bases and J gave up 4 bases; unmatched junction bases: 11. This chain's CDR3 is CASRPRPAGGETQYF. In nucleotides, the CDR3 is TGTGCCAGCAGGCCCCGGCCCGCAGGGGGAGAGACCCAGTACTTC.

The rearrangement joins TRBV5-4 to TRBJ2-7; a possible D gene is TRBD2 (7 bases). V lost 3 bases and J lost 3, with 16 bases in between. CDR1 and CDR2 (germline): SGHNT, YYREEE (reference sequence). This CDR3 contains 15 residues. This CDR3 is CASSWGGQNLYEQYF. CDR3 DNA: TGTGCCAGCAGCTGGGGGGGGCAGAATCTCTACGAGCAGTACTTC.

The J gene is TRBJ1-5, the V gene TRBV18, with D hard to call. The CDR3 sequence is 13 residues long. Trimming took 3 bases from V and 5 from J, leaving 8 bases between them. Germline loops: CDR1 KGHSH, CDR2 LQKENI. CDR3 in DNA: TGTGCCAGCTCACCCATGAGCGATCAGCCCCAGCATTTT. It yields the protein CASSPMSDQPQHF.

This clone has a single count. The chain joins TRBV27 to TRBJ1-5, with 7 bases matching TRBD1. This CDR3 is 12 amino acids long. Germline loops: CDR1 MNHEY, CDR2 SMNVEV (reference sequence). Trimming took 5 bases from V and 5 from J; bases not matched to a gene: 0. Here the CDR3 reads CASSGTDQPQHF. DNA for the CDR3: TGTGCCAGCAGTGGGACAGATCAGCCCCAGCATTTT.

This chain uses TRBV19 with TRBJ2-7; 13 nucleotides match TRBD2. The CDR3 is made up of 15 amino acids. The germline V gene encodes CDR1 LNHDA and CDR2 SQIVND (reference sequence). Unmatched junction bases numbered 8, after V lost 5 bases and J lost 7 bases. For the CDR3, the DNA is TGTGCCAGTAGTTTCGGACTAGCGGGAGATGATGAGCAGTACTTC. This codes for CASSFGLAGDDEQYF.

V is TRBV5-4 and J is TRBJ2-5, with a possible D match to TRBD2 (5 bases). V was clipped by 4 bases and J by 2 bases, with 9 bases between them. Per the germline V gene, CDR1 is SGHNT and CDR2 is YYREEE (reference sequence). CDR3 length: 13 residues. This CDR3 is CASSSGRQETQYF. CDR3 DNA sequence: TGTGCCAGCAGCAGCGGACGGCAAGAGACCCAGTACTTC. The full variable domain, its missing parts supplied by reference TRBV5-4 and TRBJ2-5, is ETGVTQSPTHLIKTRGQQVTLRCSSQSGHNTVSWYQQALGQGPQFIFQYYREEENGRGNFPPRFSGLQFPNYSSELNVNALELDDSALYLCASSSGRQETQYFGPGTRLLVL.